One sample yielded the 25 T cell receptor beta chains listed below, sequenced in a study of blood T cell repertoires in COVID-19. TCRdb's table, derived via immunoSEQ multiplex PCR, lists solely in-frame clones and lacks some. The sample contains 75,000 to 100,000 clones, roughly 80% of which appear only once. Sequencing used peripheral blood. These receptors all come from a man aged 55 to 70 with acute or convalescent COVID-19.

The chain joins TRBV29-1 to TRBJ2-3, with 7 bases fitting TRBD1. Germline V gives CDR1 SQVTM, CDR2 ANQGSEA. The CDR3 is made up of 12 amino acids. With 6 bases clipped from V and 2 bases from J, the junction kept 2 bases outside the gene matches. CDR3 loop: CSVGTDTDTQYF. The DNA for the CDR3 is TGCAGCGTAGGGACAGACACAGATACGCAGTATTTT.

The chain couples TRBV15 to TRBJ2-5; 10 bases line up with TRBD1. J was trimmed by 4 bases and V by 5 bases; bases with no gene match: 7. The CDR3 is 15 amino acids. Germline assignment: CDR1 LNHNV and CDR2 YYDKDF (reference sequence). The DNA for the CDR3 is TGTGCCACCAGCGAGGACAGGGGGATAACAGAGACCCAGTACTTC. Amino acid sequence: CATSEDRGITETQYF.

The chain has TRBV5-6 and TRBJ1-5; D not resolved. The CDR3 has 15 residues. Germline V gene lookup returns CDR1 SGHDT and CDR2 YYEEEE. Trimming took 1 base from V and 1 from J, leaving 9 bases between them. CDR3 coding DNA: TGTGCCAGCAGCTTGAGGTTCGGGAGCAATCAGCCCCAGCATTTT. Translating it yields CASSLRFGSNQPQHF.

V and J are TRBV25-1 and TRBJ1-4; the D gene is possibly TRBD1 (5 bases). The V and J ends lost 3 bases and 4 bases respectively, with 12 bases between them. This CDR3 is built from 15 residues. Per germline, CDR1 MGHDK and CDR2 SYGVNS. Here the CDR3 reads CASSEQTALNEKLFF. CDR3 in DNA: TGTGCCAGCAGTGAGCAGACAGCCCTTAATGAAAAACTGTTTTTT.

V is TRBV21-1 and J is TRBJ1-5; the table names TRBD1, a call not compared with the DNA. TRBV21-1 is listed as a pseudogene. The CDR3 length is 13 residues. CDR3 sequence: CASSLRGLEPQHF. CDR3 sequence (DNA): TGTGCCAGCAGTCTCAGGGGCTTGGAGCCCCAGCATTTT.

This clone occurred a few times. The CDR3 protein is CASSTSGGYEQYF. The CDR3 nucleotides read TGTGCCAGCTCAACTAGCGGGGGATACGAGCAGTACTTC. The V call is TRBV18, the J call TRBJ2-7, with 11 nucleotides matching TRBD2. This CDR3 has 13 amino acids. Germline V gene sequence: CDR1 KGHSH, CDR2 LQKENI. The J segment lost 4 bases and the V segment lost 5 bases, leaving 1 base of the junction unmatched.

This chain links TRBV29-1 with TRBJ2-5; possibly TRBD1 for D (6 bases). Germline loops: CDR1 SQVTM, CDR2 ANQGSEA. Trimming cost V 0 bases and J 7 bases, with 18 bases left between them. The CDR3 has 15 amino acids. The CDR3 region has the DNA TGCAGCGTTGAAGAAGGGGACACCCCCCAGGGGACCCAGTACTTC. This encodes CSVEEGDTPQGTQYF.

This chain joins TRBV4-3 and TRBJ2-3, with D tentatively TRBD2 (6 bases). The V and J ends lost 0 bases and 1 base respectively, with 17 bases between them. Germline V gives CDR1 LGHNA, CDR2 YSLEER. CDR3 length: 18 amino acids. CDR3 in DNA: TGCGCCAGCAGCCAAGATCGCGGGACTGGGTTAGGCACAGATACGCAGTATTTT. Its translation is CASSQDRGTGLGTDTQYF.

CDR3 residues: CASSYLTSYDRNPYNEQFF. The CDR3 nucleotides read TGTGCCAGCAGTTATTTGACTAGCTATGATAGAAACCCCTACAATGAGCAGTTCTTC. This chain uses TRBV6-2 or TRBV6-3 with TRBJ2-1; 7 bases agree with TRBD2. V dropped 3 bases and J dropped 2; count of bases not matched to a gene: 16. The germline gives CDR1 MNHEY, CDR2 SVGEGT. The CDR3 extends over 19 amino acids.

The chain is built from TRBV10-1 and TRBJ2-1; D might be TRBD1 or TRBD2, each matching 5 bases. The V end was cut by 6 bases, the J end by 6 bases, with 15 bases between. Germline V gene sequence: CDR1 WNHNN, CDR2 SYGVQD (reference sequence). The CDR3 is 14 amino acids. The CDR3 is CASSEGPGRNEQFF. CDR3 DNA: TGCGCCAGCAGCGAGGGGCCAGGGCGCAATGAGCAGTTCTTC.

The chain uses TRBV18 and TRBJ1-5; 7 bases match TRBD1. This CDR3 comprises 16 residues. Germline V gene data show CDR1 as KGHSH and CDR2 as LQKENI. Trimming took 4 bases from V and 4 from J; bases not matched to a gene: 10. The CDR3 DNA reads TGTGCCAGCTCACAGGGGGCGCAGGCTCTAAATCAGCCCCAGCATTTT. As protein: CASSQGAQALNQPQHF.

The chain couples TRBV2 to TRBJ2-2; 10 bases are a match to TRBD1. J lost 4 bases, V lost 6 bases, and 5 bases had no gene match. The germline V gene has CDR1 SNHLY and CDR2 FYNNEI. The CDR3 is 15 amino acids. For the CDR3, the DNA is TGTGCCAGCAGGGGACAGGGGCGAGGCACCGGGGAGCTGTTTTTT. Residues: CASRGQGRGTGELFF. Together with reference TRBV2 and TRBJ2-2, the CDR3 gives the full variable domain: EPEVTQTPSHQVTQMGQEVILRCVPISNHLYFYWYRQILGQKVEFLVSFYNNEISEKSEIFDDQFSVERPDGSNFTLKIRSTKLEDSAMYFCASRGQGRGTGELFFGEGSRLTVL.

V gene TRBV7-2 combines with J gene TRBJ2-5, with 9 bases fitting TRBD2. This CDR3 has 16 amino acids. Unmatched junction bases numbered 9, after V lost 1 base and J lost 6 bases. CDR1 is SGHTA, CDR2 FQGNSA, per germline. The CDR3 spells CASSLVSRGGLKTQYF. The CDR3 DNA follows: TGTGCCAGCAGCTTAGTTTCGCGGGGGGGCTTGAAGACCCAGTACTTC.

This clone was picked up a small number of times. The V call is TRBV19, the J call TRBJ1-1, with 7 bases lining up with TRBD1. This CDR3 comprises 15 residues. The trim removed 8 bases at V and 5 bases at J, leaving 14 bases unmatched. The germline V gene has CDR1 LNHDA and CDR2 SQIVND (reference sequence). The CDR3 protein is CASLQGSYVGTEAFF. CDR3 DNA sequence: TGTGCCAGTCTACAGGGGTCGTATGTTGGAACTGAAGCTTTCTTT. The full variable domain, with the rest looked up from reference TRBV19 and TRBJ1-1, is DGGITQSPKYLFRKEGQNVTLSCEQNLNHDAMYWYRQDPGQGLRLIYYSQIVNDFQKGDIAEGYSVSREKKESFPLTVTSAQKNPTAFYLCASLQGSYVGTEAFFGQGTRLTVV.

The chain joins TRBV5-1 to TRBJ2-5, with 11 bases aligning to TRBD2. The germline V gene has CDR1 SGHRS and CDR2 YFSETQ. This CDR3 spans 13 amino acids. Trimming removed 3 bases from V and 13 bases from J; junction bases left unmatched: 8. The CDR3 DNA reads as TGCGCCAGCAGCTCGGGACTAGCGGACCCACCGTACTTC. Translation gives CASSSGLADPPYF.

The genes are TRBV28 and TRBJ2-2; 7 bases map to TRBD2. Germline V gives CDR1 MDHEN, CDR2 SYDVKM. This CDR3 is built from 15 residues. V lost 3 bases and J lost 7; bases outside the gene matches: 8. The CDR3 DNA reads TGTGCCAGCAGTTTGGGGGGGAGTCGCGTCGGGGAGCTGTTTTTT. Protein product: CASSLGGSRVGELFF.

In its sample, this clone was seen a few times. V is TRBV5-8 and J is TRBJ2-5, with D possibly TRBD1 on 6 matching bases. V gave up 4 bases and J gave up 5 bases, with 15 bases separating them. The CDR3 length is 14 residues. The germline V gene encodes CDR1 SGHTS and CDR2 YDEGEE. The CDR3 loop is CASSHRDNYETQYF. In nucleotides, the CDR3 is TGTGCCAGCAGCCACCGGGACAATTACGAGACCCAGTACTTC.

CDR3 sequence reads: CASSLVGIQGWSNQPQHF. For the CDR3, the DNA is TGTGCCAGCAGCTTGGTGGGCATACAGGGATGGAGCAATCAGCCCCAGCATTTT. The V gene is TRBV5-5, the J gene TRBJ1-5, with D perhaps TRBD1 (6 bases). The V and J ends lost 0 bases and 1 base respectively, with 17 bases between them. The V gene's germline CDR1 is SGHKS and CDR2 YYEKEE (reference sequence). The CDR3 sequence is 18 residues long. Full variable domain (outside the CDR3, taken from reference TRBV5-5 and TRBJ1-5): DAGVTQSPTHLIKTRGQQVTLRCSPISGHKSVSWYQQVLGQGPQFIFQYYEKEERGRGNFPDRFSARQFPNYSSELNVNALLLGDSALYLCASSLVGIQGWSNQPQHFGDGTRLSIL.

The CDR3 region has the DNA TGTGCCATCTCACTAGCGCAGATGACGAACACCGGGGAGCTGTTTTTT. Protein: CAISLAQMTNTGELFF. The chain has TRBV10-3 and TRBJ2-2; 7 nucleotides align to TRBD2. Germline-derived CDR1 and CDR2 are ENHRY and SYGVKD. The CDR3 runs 16 residues. J lost 0 bases, V lost 8 bases, and 9 bases had no gene match.

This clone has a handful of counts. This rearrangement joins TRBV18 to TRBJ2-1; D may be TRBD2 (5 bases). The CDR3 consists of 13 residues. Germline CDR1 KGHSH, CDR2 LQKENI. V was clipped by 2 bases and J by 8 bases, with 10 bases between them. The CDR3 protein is CASSPATGYEQFF. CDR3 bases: TGTGCCAGCTCACCAGCGACGGGGTATGAGCAGTTCTTC.

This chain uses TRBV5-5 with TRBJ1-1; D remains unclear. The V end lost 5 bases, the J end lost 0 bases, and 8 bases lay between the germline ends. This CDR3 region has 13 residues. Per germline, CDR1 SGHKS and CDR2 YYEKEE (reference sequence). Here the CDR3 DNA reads TGTGCCAGCAGTTACAGTATGAACACTGAAGCTTTCTTT. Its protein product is CASSYSMNTEAFF. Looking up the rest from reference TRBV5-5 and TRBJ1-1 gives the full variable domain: DAGVTQSPTHLIKTRGQQVTLRCSPISGHKSVSWYQQVLGQGPQFIFQYYEKEERGRGNFPDRFSARQFPNYSSELNVNALLLGDSALYLCASSYSMNTEAFFGQGTRLTVV.

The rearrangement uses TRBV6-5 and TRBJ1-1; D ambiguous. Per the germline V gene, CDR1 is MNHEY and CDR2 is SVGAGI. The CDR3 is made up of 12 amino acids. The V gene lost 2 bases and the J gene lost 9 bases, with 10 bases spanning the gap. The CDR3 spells CASSYRGSQAFF. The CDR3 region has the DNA TGTGCCAGCAGTTACCGGGGATCCCAAGCTTTCTTT.

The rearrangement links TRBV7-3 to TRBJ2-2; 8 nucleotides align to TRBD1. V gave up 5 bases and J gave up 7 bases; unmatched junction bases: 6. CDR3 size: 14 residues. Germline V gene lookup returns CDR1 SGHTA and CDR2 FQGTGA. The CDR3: CASSATGGHGELFF. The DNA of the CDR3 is TGTGCCAGCAGCGCTACAGGGGGACACGGGGAGCTGTTTTTT.

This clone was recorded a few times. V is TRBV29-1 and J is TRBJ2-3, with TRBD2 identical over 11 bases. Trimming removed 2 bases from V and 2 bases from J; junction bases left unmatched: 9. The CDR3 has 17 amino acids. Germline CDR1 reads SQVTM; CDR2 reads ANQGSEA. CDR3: CSVELGLADFVTDTQYF. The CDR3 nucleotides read TGCAGCGTTGAATTGGGACTAGCGGATTTCGTCACAGATACGCAGTATTTT.

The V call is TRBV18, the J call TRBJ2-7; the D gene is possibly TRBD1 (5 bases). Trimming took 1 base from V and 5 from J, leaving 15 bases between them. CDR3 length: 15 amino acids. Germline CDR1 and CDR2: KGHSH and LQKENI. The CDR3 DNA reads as TGTGCCAGCTCACCACAGGGGCCAAGCTCTAACGAGCAGTACTTC. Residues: CASSPQGPSSNEQYF. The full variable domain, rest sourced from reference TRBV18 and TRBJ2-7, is NAGVMQNPRHLVRRRGQEARLRCSPMKGHSHVYWYRQLPEEGLKFMVYLQKENIIDESGMPKERFSAEFPKEGPSILRIQQVVRGDSAAYFCASSPQGPSSNEQYFGPGTRLTVT.